This TCR beta chain was identified in a study of cytomegalovirus exposure and HLA in healthy donors. PCR amplification relied on 60 Vbeta primers (plus 13 Jbeta primers). Repertoires were generated with immunoSEQ multiplex PCR, while TCRdb's copy carries only in-frame clones and drops some. The listing contains around 200,000 clones. The CDR3 covers 12 residues. Trimming shortened V by 5 bases and J by 7 bases, and 11 bases separated the two germline ends. The germline V gene encodes CDR1 MNHEY and CDR2 SVGAGI. Material: PBMCs. The J gene is TRBJ1-2, the V gene TRBV6-5; D is possibly TRBD1 (6 bases). The source of this sequence is a woman aged 18-29 years in good health and CMV-seropositive. The CDR3 loop is CASSPRGSGYTF. The CDR3 nucleotides read TGTGCCAGCAGTCCCAGGGGCTCTGGCTACACCTTC.